This entry describes one T cell receptor (beta chain). Its antigen is not identified. The data originate from a study of cytomegalovirus exposure and HLA in healthy donors. Findings and caveats of the study: Previously analyzed data showed that most TCR beta V segments were productive at a frequency of about 87% or about 30%. The study listed approximately 170 cytomegalovirus-associated TCR beta chains. Information on immune exposure was restricted to one variable (CMV serostatus).

The PCR had 60 Vbeta and 13 Jbeta primers. Method: immunoSEQ multiplex PCR; TCRdb's copy keeps in-frame clones and lacks some. The sample lists approximately 260,000 clones; around nine tenths were seen once. This clonotype originated in a girl aged 2 to 9 in good health and CMV-seronegative. The sample taken for sequencing was PBMCs.

CDR3: CASSSGLAGSYEQYF. In nucleotides, the CDR3 is TGTGCCAGTAGTTCGGGACTAGCGGGTTCCTACGAGCAGTACTTC. The V and J genes are TRBV19 and TRBJ2-7; 12 bases agree with TRBD2. The CDR3 is made up of 15 amino acids. CDR1 and CDR2 from the germline V gene are LNHDA and SQIVND (reference sequence). With V trimmed by 5 bases and J by 1 base, 3 bases remained unmatched.